These 4 T cell receptor beta chains came from one sample sequenced in a study of CXCR3-negative and CXCR3-positive naive CD8 T cells. 5' RACE that incorporated UMI labels was used to prepare the TRB cDNA libraries. TCRdb processed the 5' RACE reads again and assigns one entry to each CDR3 protein, with no DNA. Here the sample table reports around 140,000 distinct CDR3 sequences. The source material was naive CXCR3- CD8+ T cells from blood. The subset: CD45RO-CCR7+CD27+CD95- naive CD8+ T cells lacking CXCR3 (TNR3-). The origin of the receptors is a human donor in good health. Some clones in this sample may be carry-over from other donors' samples.

This chain uses TRBV6-1 with TRBJ2-7. CDR3 length equals 13 residues. From germline, CDR1 is MNHNS and CDR2 SASEGT. CDR3 in amino acids: CASSDGVSYEQYF.

This chain connects TRBV4-1 to TRBJ2-7; as DNA is missing, the TRBD1 call by TCRdb cannot be tested. The CDR3 contains 15 residues. Germline V gene lookup returns CDR1 MGHRA and CDR2 YSYEKL. The CDR3 here is CASSESSGGSYEQYF.

This chain joins TRBV6-5 and TRBJ2-3; TCRdb indicates TRBD2, and absent DNA this call remains unverified. The CDR3 has 15 residues. Germline V gives CDR1 MNHEY, CDR2 SVGAGI. This CDR3 is CASRLAGGGTDTQYF.

V is TRBV2 and J is TRBJ2-1; TCRdb's D call of TRBD1 is untestable without DNA. Germline-derived CDR1 and CDR2 are SNHLY and FYNNEI. The length of the CDR3 is 17 residues. CDR3 in amino acids: CASSLSPLGVRYNEQFF. The complete variable domain, with remaining parts taken from reference TRBV2 and TRBJ2-1, reads EPEVTQTPSHQVTQMGQEVILRCVPISNHLYFYWYRQILGQKVEFLVSFYNNEISEKSEIFDDQFSVERPDGSNFTLKIRSTKLEDSAMYFCASSLSPLGVRYNEQFFGPGTRLTVL.